A single sample gave rise to the 30 T cell receptor beta chains below, sequenced in a study of beta chain features in type 1 diabetes. Study results and limitations: People with Type 1 diabetes carried modestly yet significantly shorter TCRB CDR3s in all four CD4+ subsets.

The authors reverse transcribed all of the isolated RNA, so sequencing captured expressed TCRB transcripts. Measured with immunoSEQ multiplex PCR; TCRdb has only the in-frame clones, and not every one. This table has 310,000 or so clones, roughly 15% appearing once. For these TCRs, the target antigens are not known. The specimen sequenced was naive CD4+ T cells from blood. All receptors derive from a man between 18 and 29 years old with type 1 diabetes.

V and J are TRBV5-1 and TRBJ1-4, with D uncertain. The CDR3 contains 17 residues. Germline V gene sequence: CDR1 SGHRS, CDR2 YFSETQ. Trimming shortened V by 0 bases and J by 0 bases, and 12 bases separated the two germline ends. This CDR3 reads CASSLAGVSATNEKLFF. The CDR3 DNA is TGCGCCAGCAGCTTGGCCGGGGTCTCCGCAACTAATGAAAAACTGTTTTTT.

This clone came up a few times. The rearrangement joins TRBV6-5 to TRBJ1-6, with D tentatively TRBD1 (5 bases). V dropped 7 bases and J dropped 1 base, with 8 bases sitting between them. The CDR3 is 14 residues long. Germline loops: CDR1 MNHEY, CDR2 SVGAGI. CDR3 region: CASKGLSYNSPLHF. CDR3 bases: TGTGCCAGCAAGGGGTTATCCTATAATTCACCCCTCCACTTT.

This clone has just a few counts. This chain uses TRBV30 with TRBJ2-2, with TRBD1 identical over 9 bases. Germline CDR1 and CDR2: GTSNPN and SVGIG (reference sequence). The V gene end was trimmed by 6 bases and the J gene end by 5 bases; junction bases not matched to a gene: 10. There are 15 residues in the CDR3. The CDR3 sequence is CACSDGQGWTGELFF. DNA of the CDR3: TGTGCCTGCTCCGACGGACAGGGGTGGACCGGGGAGCTGTTTTTT. The full variable domain, its missing parts supplied by reference TRBV30 and TRBJ2-2, is SQTIHQWPATLVQPVGSPLSLECTVEGTSNPNLYWYRQAAGRGLQLLFYSVGIGQISSEVPQNLSASRPQDRQFILSSKKLLLSDSGFYLCACSDGQGWTGELFFGEGSRLTVL.

The chain is built from TRBV20-1 and TRBJ2-5; D is undetermined. The V end lost 4 bases, the J end lost 3 bases, and 3 bases lay between the germline ends. Germline values: CDR1 DFQATT, CDR2 SNEGSKA (reference sequence). This CDR3 is 10 amino acids long. The CDR3 loop is CSANKETQYF. The CDR3 nucleotides are TGCAGTGCTAACAAAGAGACCCAGTACTTC.

V gene TRBV30 combines with J gene TRBJ1-1, with 10 bases that match TRBD1. The CDR3 spans 17 residues. CDR1 and CDR2 from the germline V gene are GTSNPN and SVGIG (reference sequence). With V trimmed by 1 base and J by 0 bases, 8 bases remained unmatched. In DNA form, the CDR3 reads TGTGCCTGGAGTGGGGGACAGGGGAGGCTAATGAACACTGAAGCTTTCTTT. Protein sequence: CAWSGGQGRLMNTEAFF.

Only a few counts were recorded for this clone. The chain links TRBV5-1 to TRBJ1-5; TRBD1 agrees at 7 bases. The junction had 8 bases not matched to a gene; V was cut back by 4 bases and J by 7 bases. CDR3 length equals 14 residues. Germline V gives CDR1 SGHRS, CDR2 YFSETQ. CDR3 amino acids: CASSDTGVGQPQHF. The CDR3 DNA reads TGCGCCAGCAGCGACACAGGGGTTGGGCAGCCCCAGCATTTT.

This sequence joins TRBV30 and TRBJ2-5; 7 nucleotides match TRBD2. The V gene's germline CDR1 is GTSNPN and CDR2 SVGIG (reference sequence). V shed 1 base, J shed 4 bases, and the junction held 9 bases outside the gene matches. The CDR3 totals 15 residues. CDR3 residues: CAWSALAGVVETQYF. CDR3 bases: TGTGCCTGGAGTGCATTGGCGGGAGTGGTAGAGACCCAGTACTTC.

The chain is built from TRBV5-1 and TRBJ2-5; possible D gene TRBD2, 5 bases. Germline CDR1 and CDR2: SGHRS and YFSETQ. V lost 3 bases to trimming and J lost 4 bases, with 16 bases between them. The CDR3 loop spans 15 amino acids. CDR3 nucleotide sequence: TGCGCCAGCAGCTACACGGGATTCGGCACAGAGACCCAGTACTTC. Protein product: CASSYTGFGTETQYF.

This clone was observed a handful of times. The gene calls are TRBV28 and TRBJ1-1, with D uncertain. Per germline, CDR1 MDHEN and CDR2 SYDVKM. This CDR3 is built from 12 residues. Trimming removed 6 bases at V and 8 bases at J, with 13 bases between. The CDR3 spells CASRPQAPEAFF. The CDR3 coding sequence is TGTGCCAGCAGGCCTCAGGCGCCCGAAGCTTTCTTT.

The gene calls are TRBV5-4 and TRBJ2-2; 11 bases fit TRBD2. J gave up 7 bases and V 3 bases, and 8 bases lay outside the gene matches. Germline V CDR1 and CDR2: SGHNT, YYREEE (reference sequence). This CDR3 region has 16 residues. This CDR3 reads CASSSTSGRWGGELFF. Written as DNA, the CDR3 is TGTGCCAGCAGCTCAACTAGCGGGAGATGGGGCGGGGAGCTGTTTTTT.

This chain links TRBV21-1 with TRBJ2-7; whether TRBD1, the table's D call, matches the DNA was not checked. TRBV21-1 is termed a pseudogene. The CDR3 length is 12 residues. This CDR3 is CASSKKPGEQYF. DNA for the CDR3: TGTGCCAGCAGCAAGAAACCAGGCGAGCAGTACTTC.

This rearrangement joins TRBV18 to TRBJ1-1; 7 bases line up with TRBD1. The V gene's germline CDR1 is KGHSH and CDR2 LQKENI. CDR3 length: 16 amino acids. J gave up 1 base and V 2 bases, and 7 bases lay outside the gene matches. The CDR3 region has the DNA TGTGCCAGCTCACCATCACAGGGGCTGGCGAACACTGAAGCTTTCTTT. As protein: CASSPSQGLANTEAFF.

The genes are TRBV5-1 and TRBJ2-7, with D maybe TRBD1 (6 bases). The CDR3 is made up of 14 amino acids. Germline lookup yields CDR1 SGHRS and CDR2 YFSETQ. With 4 bases removed from V and 1 base from J, the gap between germline ends came to 12 bases. CDR3 DNA: TGCGCCAGCAGCGTGACAGGACTTTCCTACGAGCAGTACTTC. Encoded protein: CASSVTGLSYEQYF. The full variable domain, in which reference TRBV5-1 and TRBJ2-7 provide the parts outside the CDR3, is KAGVTQTPRYLIKTRGQQVTLSCSPISGHRSVSWYQQTPGQGLQFLFEYFSETQRNKGNFPGRFSGRQFSNSRSEMNVSTLELGDSALYLCASSVTGLSYEQYFGPGTRLTVT.

This clone was seen more than once but under ten times. CDR3 loop: CASSSIGGGRGNEQFF. The CDR3 region has the DNA TGCGCCAGCAGTTCCATTGGGGGGGGGAGAGGAAATGAGCAGTTCTTC. The V gene is TRBV5-1, the J gene TRBJ2-1; 7 nucleotides match TRBD2. This CDR3 comprises 16 residues. V was pared by 5 bases and J by 7 bases, with 15 bases of the junction left unmatched. Germline loops: CDR1 SGHRS, CDR2 YFSETQ.

This clone was seen a handful of times. This sequence joins TRBV29-1 and TRBJ2-7, with 7 bases matching TRBD1. Germline-derived CDR1 and CDR2 are SQVTM and ANQGSEA. The CDR3 contains 14 residues. V gave up 5 bases and J gave up 0 bases; unmatched junction bases: 7. The CDR3 sequence: CSVMTGKSSYEQYF. In DNA, the CDR3 is TGCAGCGTTATGACAGGGAAAAGCTCCTACGAGCAGTACTTC.

Only a few counts were recorded for this clone. The gene calls are TRBV5-1 and TRBJ2-7, with D perhaps TRBD1 (6 bases). The V end was cut by 3 bases, the J end by 3 bases, with 13 bases between. This CDR3 comprises 14 residues. The germline V gene encodes CDR1 SGHRS and CDR2 YFSETQ. The DNA for the CDR3 is TGCGCCAGCAGCTCCTTGACAGGTAACTACGAGCAGTACTTC. Its protein is CASSSLTGNYEQYF. The full variable domain, rest sourced from reference TRBV5-1 and TRBJ2-7, is KAGVTQTPRYLIKTRGQQVTLSCSPISGHRSVSWYQQTPGQGLQFLFEYFSETQRNKGNFPGRFSGRQFSNSRSEMNVSTLELGDSALYLCASSSLTGNYEQYFGPGTRLTVT.

This rearrangement joins TRBV29-1 to TRBJ1-4; D may be TRBD1 (6 bases). V was clipped by 4 bases and J by 4 bases, with 13 bases between them. The CDR3 is 14 amino acids. The germline gives CDR1 SQVTM, CDR2 ANQGSEA. CDR3 DNA sequence: TGCAGCGTTGGGGGCCAGGGGTTTAATGAAAAACTGTTTTTT. Protein product: CSVGGQGFNEKLFF. Together with reference TRBV29-1 and TRBJ1-4, the CDR3 gives the full variable domain: SAVISQKPSRDICQRGTSLTIQCQVDSQVTMMFWYRQQPGQSLTLIATANQGSEATYESGFVIDKFPISRPNLTFSTLTVSNMSPEDSSIYLCSVGGQGFNEKLFFGSGTQLSVL.

This clone appeared a few times. The J gene is TRBJ1-1, the V gene TRBV7-2; 8 bases map to TRBD1. J was trimmed by 5 bases and V by 10 bases; bases with no gene match: 6. This CDR3 contains 12 residues. The germline CDR1 and CDR2 sequences are SGHTA and FQGNSA. CDR3 sequence (DNA): TGTGCCACCGGACAGGGAAGGACTGAAGCTTTCTTT. Protein product: CATGQGRTEAFF.

The V call is TRBV13, the J call TRBJ2-5, with 9 bases lining up with TRBD2. The V segment lost 5 bases and the J segment 5 bases; nucleotides outside the gene matches: 9. Germline-derived CDR1 and CDR2 are PRHDT and FYEKMQ (reference sequence). The CDR3 covers 15 residues. As DNA, the CDR3 is TGTGCCAGCAGCCCCTATAGCGGGAGAGGGGAGACCCAGTACTTC. As protein: CASSPYSGRGETQYF.

The rearrangement uses TRBV7-2 and TRBJ1-2, with TRBD1 matching 12 bases. V dropped 5 bases and J dropped 6; count of bases not matched to a gene: 13. The CDR3 has 17 residues. Germline lookup yields CDR1 SGHTA and CDR2 FQGNSA. The DNA of the CDR3 is TGTGCCAGCAGCATGAGGACCGGGACAGGGGGCGCGAATGGCTACACCTTC. It translates to CASSMRTGTGGANGYTF.

Only a few counts were recorded for this clone. V and J are TRBV9 and TRBJ2-2; a possible D gene is TRBD2 (5 bases). V lost 0 bases and J 8 bases, leaving 11 bases between the germline ends. Germline V gene data show CDR1 as SGDLS and CDR2 as YYNGEE. The CDR3 consists of 14 residues. The CDR3 loop is CASSVDGIVGELFF. The CDR3 DNA is TGTGCCAGCAGCGTAGACGGGATTGTAGGGGAGCTGTTTTTT.

This clone has a handful of counts. This chain connects TRBV28 to TRBJ1-2; 7 nucleotides match TRBD1. CDR3 length: 14 amino acids. The V gene's germline CDR1 is MDHEN and CDR2 SYDVKM. Losses at the gene ends were 5 bases for V and 0 bases for J; bases not matched to a gene: 3. The CDR3 DNA is TGTGCCAGCAGTCAGGGACAGTCTAACTATGGCTACACCTTC. It translates to CASSQGQSNYGYTF.

This clone turned up a few times. This chain uses TRBV4-3 with TRBJ2-5; 7 bases line up with TRBD1. From germline, CDR1 is LGHNA and CDR2 YSLEER. Unmatched junction bases numbered 6, after V lost 2 bases and J lost 3 bases. The CDR3 is 15 amino acids. This CDR3 reads CASSQLTGSKETQYF. Here the CDR3 DNA reads TGCGCCAGCAGCCAACTGACAGGGTCTAAAGAGACCCAGTACTTC.

This clone was seen once. V is TRBV6-4 and J is TRBJ2-7; D is possibly TRBD2 (5 bases). The germline V and J ends were trimmed by 5 bases and 6 bases, with 11 bases remaining between them. CDR3 length: 12 residues. Germline assignment: CDR1 MRHNA and CDR2 SNTAGT. CDR3 residues: CASSRLRGEQYF. CDR3 DNA: TGTGCCAGCAGTCGTCTACGGGGCGAGCAGTACTTC.

This rearrangement joins TRBV29-1 to TRBJ1-1; 7 bases line up with TRBD1. V gave up 6 bases and J gave up 0 bases; unmatched junction bases: 4. Germline-derived CDR1 and CDR2 are SQVTM and ANQGSEA. This CDR3 comprises 13 residues. This chain's CDR3 is CSVVGQLNTEAFF. The CDR3 DNA follows: TGCAGCGTCGTGGGACAGTTGAACACTGAAGCTTTCTTT.

The gene calls are TRBV6-5 and TRBJ2-7; 9 positions agree with TRBD2. CDR3 size: 15 residues. The V and J ends lost 8 bases and 2 bases, in that order; junction bases with no gene match: 10. Germline values: CDR1 MNHEY, CDR2 SVGAGI. CDR3 DNA: TGTGCCAGCGTCCCGCGCAGCGGGGGGACCTACGAGCAGTACTTC. This codes for CASVPRSGGTYEQYF.

The V call is TRBV6-6, the J call TRBJ2-4, with D maybe TRBD2 (6 bases). This CDR3 region has 16 residues. Germline CDR1 MNHNY, CDR2 SVGAGI (reference sequence). The V and J ends lost 6 bases and 6 bases respectively, with 21 bases between them. The CDR3 region has the DNA TGTGCCAGCAGCTCTACCCCGGGGCAGGGACTAAACATTCAGTACTTC. Residues: CASSSTPGQGLNIQYF.

This clone was counted only a few times. The V call is TRBV2, the J call TRBJ2-3, with a tentative D call TRBD2 (5 bases). The germline V gene has CDR1 SNHLY and CDR2 FYNNEI. The CDR3 is made up of 12 amino acids. V lost 5 bases to trimming and J lost 12 bases, with 15 bases between them. This CDR3 reads CASSMGSVVQYF. In DNA form, the CDR3 reads TGTGCCAGCAGTATGGGGAGCGTAGTACAGTATTTT.

In its sample, this clone was seen a few times. The junction shows a germline mismatch at one end, possibly a read error. The rearrangement links TRBV5-6 to TRBJ1-4; the match to TRBD1 covers 11 bases. The CDR3 spans 12 residues. Germline V gene lookup returns CDR1 SGHDT and CDR2 YYEEEE. The chain's CDR3 is CASSRTGTGGVF. As DNA, the CDR3 is TGTGCCAGCAGCCGAACTGGGACAGGGGGTGTCTTT.

V usage is TRBV7-9 and J usage is TRBJ2-3; possible D gene TRBD2, 6 bases. The CDR3 runs to 16 residues. The germline CDR1 and CDR2 sequences are SEHNR and FQNEAQ (reference sequence). Trimming pared 6 bases from V and 0 bases from J, leaving 16 bases between. The CDR3 sequence is CASRTPRGASTDTQYF. CDR3 bases: TGTGCCAGCAGGACCCCCCGCGGGGCTAGCACAGATACGCAGTATTTT.